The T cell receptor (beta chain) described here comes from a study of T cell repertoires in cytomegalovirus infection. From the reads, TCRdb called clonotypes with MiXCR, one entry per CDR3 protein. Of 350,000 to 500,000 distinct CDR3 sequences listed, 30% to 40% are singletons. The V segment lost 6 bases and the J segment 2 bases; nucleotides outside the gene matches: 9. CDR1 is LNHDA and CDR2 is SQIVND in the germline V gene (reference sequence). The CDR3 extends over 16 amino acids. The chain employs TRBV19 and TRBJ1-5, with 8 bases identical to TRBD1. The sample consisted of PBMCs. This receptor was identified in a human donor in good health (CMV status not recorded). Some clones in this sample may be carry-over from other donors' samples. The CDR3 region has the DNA TGTGCCAGTAGCACGACAGGGGTTCTTGGCAATCAGCCCCAGCATTTT. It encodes CASSTTGVLGNQPQHF. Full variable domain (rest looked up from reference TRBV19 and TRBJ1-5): DGGITQSPKYLFRKEGQNVTLSCEQNLNHDAMYWYRQDPGQGLRLIYYSQIVNDFQKGDIAEGYSVSREKKESFPLTVTSAQKNPTAFYLCASSTTGVLGNQPQHFGDGTRLSIL.